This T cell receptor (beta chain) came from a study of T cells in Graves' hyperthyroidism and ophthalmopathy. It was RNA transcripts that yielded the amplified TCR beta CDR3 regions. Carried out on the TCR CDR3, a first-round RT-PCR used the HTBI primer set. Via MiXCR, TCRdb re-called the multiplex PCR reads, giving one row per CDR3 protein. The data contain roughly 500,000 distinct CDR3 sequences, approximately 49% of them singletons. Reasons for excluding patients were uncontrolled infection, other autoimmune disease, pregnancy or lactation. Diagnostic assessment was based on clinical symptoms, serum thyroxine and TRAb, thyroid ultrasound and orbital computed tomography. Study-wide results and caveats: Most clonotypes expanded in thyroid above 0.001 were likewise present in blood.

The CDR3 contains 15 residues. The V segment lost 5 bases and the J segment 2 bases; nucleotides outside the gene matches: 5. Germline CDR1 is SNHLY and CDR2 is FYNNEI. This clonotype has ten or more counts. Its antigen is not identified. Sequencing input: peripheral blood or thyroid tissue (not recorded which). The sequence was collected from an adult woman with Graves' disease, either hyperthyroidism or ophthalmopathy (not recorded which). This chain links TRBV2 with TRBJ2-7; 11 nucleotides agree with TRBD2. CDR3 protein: CASSLTSGSPYEQYF. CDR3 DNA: TGTGCCAGCAGTCTTACTAGCGGGAGCCCCTACGAGCAGTACTTC.